Below, 25 T cell receptor beta chains from the same sample are listed, as sequenced in a study of T cell repertoires in cytomegalovirus infection. One entry per CDR3 protein results from TCRdb running MiXCR on the reads. The sample holds about 300,000 distinct CDR3 sequences, about a tenth seen once. Sequenced input: PBMCs. These receptors all come from a human donor in good health (CMV status not recorded). Some clones in this sample may be carry-over from other donors' samples.

This clonotype has a count of ten or more. The J gene is TRBJ2-2, the V gene TRBV11-2, with D hard to call. There are 14 residues in the CDR3. V shed 0 bases and J shed 6 bases, with 8 bases lying between them. Germline-derived CDR1 and CDR2 are SGHAT and FQNNGV. The CDR3 sequence is CASSLDMQAGELFF. The CDR3, as DNA: TGTGCCAGCAGCTTAGATATGCAGGCCGGGGAGCTGTTTTTT.

This clonotype has just a few counts. The chain couples TRBV14 to TRBJ2-7, with D uncertain. The CDR3 contains 13 residues. V was shortened by 1 base and J by 0 bases, with 4 bases between the two germline ends. The germline CDR1 and CDR2 sequences are SGHDN and FVKESK. CDR3 region: CASSQGYSYEQYF. The CDR3 nucleotides read TGTGCCAGCAGCCAAGGATACTCCTACGAGCAGTACTTC.

For this clonotype: This clone may be a read error of a much larger clone one base away. The V and J genes are TRBV20-1 and TRBJ2-1; the D gene is possibly TRBD2 (5 bases). Gene TRBJ2-7 matches the end of the DNA better, so the J call may be wrong. Germline CDR1 is DFQATT and CDR2 is SNEGSKA (reference sequence). CDR3 length equals 11 residues. The CDR3 region has the DNA TGCAGTGCTGAGGACTCTCCTGAGCAGTACTTC. Translated, it gives CSAEDSPEQYF.

The table lists this clonotype with many counts. The J gene is TRBJ2-1, the V gene TRBV7-2; TRBD2 aligns across 7 bases. The V segment lost 6 bases and the J segment 6 bases; nucleotides outside the gene matches: 5. Per the germline V gene, CDR1 is SGHTA and CDR2 is FQGNSA. The CDR3 totals 13 residues. The DNA of the CDR3 is TGTGCCAGCAGGCCGGGGGGAAGCAATGAGCAGTTCTTC. Protein: CASRPGGSNEQFF.

DNA for the CDR3: TGCAGTGCTAGAGATCGGATTTACCAAGAGACCCAGTACTTC. Its protein product is CSARDRIYQETQYF. The gene calls are TRBV20-1 and TRBJ2-5, with D unclear. Trimming left V 0 bases short and J 0 bases short, with 8 bases between. Germline CDR1 is DFQATT and CDR2 is SNEGSKA (reference sequence). This CDR3 is built from 14 residues.

This clonotype came up once. This clone may be a read error of a much larger clone one base away. The gene calls are TRBV7-9 and TRBJ2-3; either TRBD1 or TRBD2 may fit D (5 bases each). This CDR3 region has 14 residues. CDR1 is SEHNR and CDR2 is FQNEAQ in the germline V gene (reference sequence). The CDR3 bases are TGTGCCAACAGCTCGGGGACGGGGCCCTATACGCAGTATTTT. Protein sequence: CANSSGTGPYTQYF.

The gene calls are TRBV20-1 and TRBJ2-5; D not certain. The CDR3 covers 11 residues. Trimming took 3 bases from V and 2 from J, leaving 4 bases between them. CDR1 is DFQATT and CDR2 is SNEGSKA in the germline V gene (reference sequence). In nucleotides, the CDR3 is TGCAGTGCTAGTCATCAAGAGACCCAGTACTTC. It yields the protein CSASHQETQYF.

The chain links TRBV12-3 or TRBV12-4 to TRBJ2-5, with 7 bases lining up with TRBD2. Trimming at V came to 4 bases and at J to 0 bases, leaving 5 bases not matched to a gene. CDR3 length: 15 amino acids. The CDR3 sequence: CASSSRAGDQETQYF. CDR3 nucleotide sequence: TGTGCCAGCAGTTCCCGGGCGGGGGACCAAGAGACCCAGTACTTC.

This clonotype appeared many times. This chain uses TRBV7-3 with TRBJ2-1; maybe TRBD1 (6 bases). V lost 2 bases to trimming and J lost 9 bases, with 11 bases between them. This CDR3 has 13 residues. The germline V gene encodes CDR1 SGHTA and CDR2 FQGTGA. CDR3 amino acids: CASSLGQGSEQFF. The CDR3 nucleotides are TGTGCCAGCAGCTTAGGGCAGGGGTCTGAGCAGTTCTTC.

This clonotype appeared many times. The rearrangement uses TRBV12-3 or TRBV12-4 and TRBJ1-1; D is ambiguous. The CDR3 loop spans 12 amino acids. The V gene lost 3 bases and the J gene lost 1 base, with 3 bases spanning the gap. In nucleotides, the CDR3 is TGTGCCAGCAGTTTCCCGAACACTGAAGCTTTCTTT. It yields the protein CASSFPNTEAFF.

The gene calls are TRBV19 and TRBJ2-2, with D tentatively TRBD2 (6 bases). The CDR3 has 14 amino acids. V dropped 4 bases and J dropped 7 bases, with 13 bases sitting between them. CDR1 LNHDA and CDR2 SQIVND come from the germline V gene (reference sequence). The CDR3 coding sequence is TGTGCCAGTAGTAGCGGGGCGGGTCACGGGGAGCTGTTTTTT. The encoded protein is CASSSGAGHGELFF. The whole variable domain, remainder taken from reference TRBV19 and TRBJ2-2, is DGGITQSPKYLFRKEGQNVTLSCEQNLNHDAMYWYRQDPGQGLRLIYYSQIVNDFQKGDIAEGYSVSREKKESFPLTVTSAQKNPTAFYLCASSSGAGHGELFFGEGSRLTVL.

Many counts were recorded for this clonotype. The J gene is TRBJ1-6, the V gene TRBV7-9, with D perhaps matching TRBD1 (5 bases). The CDR3 is 18 amino acids. CDR1 SEHNR and CDR2 FQNEAQ come from the germline V gene (reference sequence). V was trimmed by 3 bases and J by 0 bases, leaving 15 bases between them. The CDR3 DNA is TGTGCCAGCAGCTTGGGGGGGAGCCAGAGCTCCTATAATTCACCCCTCCACTTT. The encoded protein is CASSLGGSQSSYNSPLHF.

This clonotype was seen many times. CDR3 sequence reads: CASSTGDLAKNIQYF. CDR3 sequence (DNA): TGTGCCAGCTCAACAGGAGATCTAGCCAAAAACATTCAGTACTTC. The rearrangement joins TRBV28 to TRBJ2-4; D perhaps matches TRBD1 (5 bases). Trimming left V 8 bases short and J 0 bases short, with 14 bases between. CDR1 and CDR2 (germline): MDHEN, SYDVKM. This CDR3 is built from 15 residues.

This chain uses TRBV2 with TRBJ1-2; D not resolved. This CDR3 region has 12 residues. CDR1 is SNHLY and CDR2 is FYNNEI in the germline V gene. Between the trimmed V and J ends, which lost 7 bases and 6 bases, there was a span of 12 bases. The CDR3 region is CASIVPEDGYTF. The DNA of the CDR3 is TGTGCCAGCATAGTCCCGGAGGATGGCTACACCTTC.

This clonotype was counted ten times or more. This rearrangement joins TRBV6-2 or TRBV6-3 to TRBJ1-1, with unresolved D. Germline V gives CDR1 MNHEY, CDR2 SVGEGT. The CDR3 is 13 residues long. The V end was cut by 4 bases, the J end by 0 bases, with 6 bases between. This CDR3 is CASSLHVNTEAFF. CDR3 in DNA: TGTGCCAGCAGTTTACATGTGAACACTGAAGCTTTCTTT.

This clonotype has a handful of counts. This rearrangement joins TRBV25-1 to TRBJ1-6, with D possibly TRBD1 on 6 matching bases. There are 13 residues in the CDR3. The germline CDR1 and CDR2 sequences are MGHDK and SYGVNS. The V end lost 7 bases, the J end lost 7 bases, and 11 bases lay between the germline ends. The CDR3 sequence is CASKRGANSPLHF. The CDR3 bases are TGTGCCAGCAAGCGGGGGGCGAATTCACCCCTCCACTTT. The whole variable domain, filled in from reference TRBV25-1 and TRBJ1-6, reads EADIYQTPRYLVIGTGKKITLECSQTMGHDKMYWYQQDPGMELHLIHYSYGVNSTEKGDLSSESTVSRIRTEHFPLTLESARPSHTSQYLCASKRGANSPLHFGNGTRLTVT.

CDR3: CASSADRYTEAFF. CDR3 sequence (DNA): TGCGCCAGCAGTGCTGACCGATACACTGAAGCTTTCTTT. The chain combines TRBV10-1 with TRBJ1-1; D remains ambiguous. Germline CDR1 and CDR2: WNHNN and SYGVQD (reference sequence). The CDR3 loop spans 13 amino acids. V dropped 4 bases and J dropped 3 bases, with 9 bases sitting between them.

Many counts were recorded for this clonotype. This chain connects TRBV6-2 or TRBV6-3 to TRBJ1-2; 8 bases are a match to TRBD1. The length of the CDR3 is 16 residues. The trim removed 6 bases at V and 1 base at J, leaving 10 bases unmatched. Germline loops: CDR1 MNHEY, CDR2 SVGEGT. CDR3 DNA: TGTGCCAGCAGGCTCGCCGGACAGGGCAGTAACTATGGCTACACCTTC. Its protein product is CASRLAGQGSNYGYTF.

This clonotype was recorded many times. This CDR3 is CSARKDSTDTQYF. CDR3 nucleotide sequence: TGCAGTGCTAGGAAGGACAGCACAGATACGCAGTATTTT. The gene calls are TRBV20-1 and TRBJ2-3; D is unresolved. Trimming took off 3 bases at V and 0 bases at J, with 7 bases between the two ends. This CDR3 has 13 residues. Germline CDR1 and CDR2: DFQATT and SNEGSKA (reference sequence).

Ten or more counts support this clonotype. V is TRBV5-1 and J is TRBJ1-1; 8 nucleotides match TRBD1. Germline V gene data show CDR1 as SGHRS and CDR2 as YFSETQ. V shed 4 bases and J 3 bases; nucleotides not matched to a gene: 2. The CDR3 is 13 residues long. In DNA, the CDR3 is TGCGCCAGCAGCCGGGGACAGGACACTGAAGCTTTCTTT. Protein: CASSRGQDTEAFF. The full variable domain, rest sourced from reference TRBV5-1 and TRBJ1-1, is KAGVTQTPRYLIKTRGQQVTLSCSPISGHRSVSWYQQTPGQGLQFLFEYFSETQRNKGNFPGRFSGRQFSNSRSEMNVSTLELGDSALYLCASSRGQDTEAFFGQGTRLTVV.

This clonotype was counted ten times or more. The rearrangement joins TRBV7-8 to TRBJ2-2; 15 nucleotides align to TRBD2. V lost 5 bases to trimming and J lost 1 base; unmatched junction nucleotides: 8. CDR1 and CDR2 from the germline V gene are SGHVS and FQNEAQ. The CDR3 is 19 residues long. CDR3 DNA sequence: TGTGCCAGCAGCAAACCGGGACTAGCGGGGGGCAAGAACACCGGGGAGCTGTTTTTT. Translating it yields CASSKPGLAGGKNTGELFF.

This clonotype was found many times. The chain employs TRBV6-4 and TRBJ2-3; 12 bases line up with TRBD2. From germline, CDR1 is MRHNA and CDR2 SNTAGT. V lost 4 bases, J lost 4 bases, and 0 bases stayed unmatched. The CDR3 loop spans 14 amino acids. This chain's CDR3 is CASSASGGADTQYF. CDR3 nucleotides: TGTGCCAGCAGTGCTAGCGGGGGGGCAGATACGCAGTATTTT.

This clonotype was observed many times. This sequence joins TRBV12-3 or TRBV12-4 and TRBJ2-5; 7 positions match TRBD1. The CDR3 extends over 15 amino acids. V shed 5 bases and J 2 bases; nucleotides not matched to a gene: 8. The CDR3 is CASSQMGTVQETQYF. The CDR3 nucleotides read TGTGCCAGCAGTCAAATGGGGACAGTGCAAGAGACCCAGTACTTC.

The J gene is TRBJ2-2, the V gene TRBV20-1; maybe TRBD1 (6 bases). The CDR3 has 14 amino acids. In germline, CDR1 is DFQATT, CDR2 SNEGSKA (reference sequence). Between the trimmed V and J ends, which lost 1 base and 5 bases, there was a span of 11 bases. The CDR3 sequence is CSARVTGGTGELFF. The CDR3 DNA sequence: TGCAGTGCTAGAGTGACAGGTGGAACCGGGGAGCTGTTTTTT.

This clonotype was found a few times. The genes are TRBV20-1 and TRBJ1-5, with D unresolved. V lost 1 base and J lost 0, with 7 bases in between. The CDR3 has 14 residues. Germline assignment: CDR1 DFQATT and CDR2 SNEGSKA (reference sequence). In nucleotides, the CDR3 is TGCAGTGCTAGAGGGGTATATAGCAATCAGCCCCAGCATTTT. Residues: CSARGVYSNQPQHF.